The source of this T cell receptor beta chain is a study of blood T cell repertoires in COVID-19. Germline V CDR1 and CDR2: SGHDT, YYEEEE. Trimming stripped 1 base from V and 8 bases from J, with 6 bases between. The CDR3 loop spans 12 amino acids. Assay used: immunoSEQ multiplex PCR; TCRdb lists only in-frame clones, some missing. The data contain about 36,000 clones, over 65% of them seen just once; the ten biggest clones take up about 2.1%. This receptor was obtained from a man in his 60s with active COVID-19. The gene calls are TRBV5-6 and TRBJ2-2, with D maybe TRBD1 (5 bases). The source material was peripheral blood. The CDR3 loop reads CASSLQGGELFF. The CDR3 nucleotides are TGTGCCAGCAGCTTGCAGGGAGGGGAGCTGTTTTTT.